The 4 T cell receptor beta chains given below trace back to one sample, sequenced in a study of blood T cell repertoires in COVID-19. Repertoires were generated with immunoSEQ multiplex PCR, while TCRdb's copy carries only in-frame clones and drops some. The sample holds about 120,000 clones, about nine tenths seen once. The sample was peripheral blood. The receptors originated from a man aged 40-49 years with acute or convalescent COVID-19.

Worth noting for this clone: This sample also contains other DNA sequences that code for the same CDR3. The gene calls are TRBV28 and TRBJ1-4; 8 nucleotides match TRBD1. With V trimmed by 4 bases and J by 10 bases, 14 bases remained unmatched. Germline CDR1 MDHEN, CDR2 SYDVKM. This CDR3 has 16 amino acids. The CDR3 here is CASSSAGGARVVKLFF. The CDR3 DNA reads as TGTGCCAGCAGTTCGGCAGGGGGCGCAAGGGTGGTAAAACTGTTTTTT.

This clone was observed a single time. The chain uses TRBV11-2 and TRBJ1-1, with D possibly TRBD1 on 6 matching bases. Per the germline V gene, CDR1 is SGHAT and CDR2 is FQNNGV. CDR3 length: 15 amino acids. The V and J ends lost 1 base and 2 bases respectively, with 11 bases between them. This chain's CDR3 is CASSLVGGGNTEAFF. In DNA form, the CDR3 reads TGTGCCAGCAGCTTAGTGGGAGGGGGAAACACTGAAGCTTTCTTT.

The CDR3 coding sequence is TGTGCCAGCAGTGAAGCTGGAGCGGGGGGGCGACTTGACCAAGAGACCCAGTACTTC. It specifies CASSEAGAGGRLDQETQYF. The chain uses TRBV2 and TRBJ2-5, with 10 bases matching TRBD2. The germline CDR1 and CDR2 sequences are SNHLY and FYNNEI. CDR3 length: 19 amino acids. J gave up 0 bases and V 0 bases, and 10 bases lay outside the gene matches. The complete variable domain, with remaining parts taken from reference TRBV2 and TRBJ2-5, reads EPEVTQTPSHQVTQMGQEVILRCVPISNHLYFYWYRQILGQKVEFLVSFYNNEISEKSEIFDDQFSVERPDGSNFTLKIRSTKLEDSAMYFCASSEAGAGGRLDQETQYFGPGTRLLVL.

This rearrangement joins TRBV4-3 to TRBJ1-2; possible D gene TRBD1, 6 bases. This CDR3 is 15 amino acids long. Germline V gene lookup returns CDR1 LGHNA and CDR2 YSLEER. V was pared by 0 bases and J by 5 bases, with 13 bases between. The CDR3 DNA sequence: TGCGCCAGCAGCCAAGAGTTACAGGGAAGGTATGGCTACACCTTC. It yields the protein CASSQELQGRYGYTF.